These 24 T cell receptor beta chains were sequenced from one sample in a study of neurological immune-mediated disorders. TCRdb reprocessed the 5' RACE reads via MiXCR and lists one record per CDR3 protein. The sample lists around 16,000 distinct CDR3 sequences; around 9% were seen once. Sequencing was carried out using CD8+ T cells from blood. The receptors stem from a man aged 45-65 years in good health.

As regards this clonotype: The germline gene is not matched at one end of the junction; a read error may be the cause. The CDR3 region is CANSWVDATDTQYF. The DNA of the CDR3 is TGCGCCAACAGCTGGGTGGACGCCACAGATACGCAGTATTTT. The chain carries TRBV5-1 and TRBJ2-3; D gene unclear. Germline V gene lookup returns CDR1 SGHRS and CDR2 YFSETQ. The CDR3 runs 14 residues.

This clonotype was observed at least ten times. This rearrangement joins TRBV20-1 to TRBJ2-5; 10 bases agree with TRBD1. Germline CDR1 DFQATT, CDR2 SNEGSKA (reference sequence). V was clipped by 5 bases and J by 4 bases; unmatched bases: 7. The CDR3 is 14 residues long. The CDR3 DNA is TGCAGTGCTTACACCGGGACAGGGGTAGAGACCCAGTACTTC. It encodes CSAYTGTGVETQYF.

Many counts were recorded for this clonotype. The chain employs TRBV20-1 and TRBJ2-2; TRBD2 is a possible D gene (5 bases). Per germline, CDR1 DFQATT and CDR2 SNEGSKA (reference sequence). The CDR3 spans 16 residues. V was shortened by 0 bases and J by 2 bases, with 13 bases between the two germline ends. The CDR3 DNA is TGCAGTGCTAGAGATCTCATCGGGGAAAACACCGGGGAGCTGTTTTTT. Translating gives CSARDLIGENTGELFF.

This clonotype was recorded many times. The chain uses TRBV5-1 and TRBJ2-7; 8 bases align to TRBD1. The CDR3 sequence is 15 residues long. Germline V gives CDR1 SGHRS, CDR2 YFSETQ. V lost 0 bases and J lost 4; bases outside the gene matches: 6. CDR3 sequence (DNA): TGCGCCAGCAGCTTGGGAGGACAGGGTTTTTACGAGCAGTACTTC. Translated, it gives CASSLGGQGFYEQYF.

This clonotype was seen at least ten times. The chain carries TRBV11-1 and TRBJ1-3; D is unclear. CDR1 SGHAT and CDR2 FQDESV come from the germline V gene (reference sequence). The length of the CDR3 is 15 residues. Between the trimmed V and J ends, which lost 1 base and 2 bases, there was a span of 9 bases. This CDR3 reads CASSLGPQTGNTIYF. As DNA, the CDR3 is TGTGCCAGCAGCTTAGGACCGCAGACTGGAAACACCATATATTTT.

The genes are TRBV15 and TRBJ1-1; D not resolved. Trimming stripped 0 bases from V and 0 bases from J, with 11 bases between. The CDR3 runs to 16 residues. CDR1 is LNHNV and CDR2 is YYDKDF in the germline V gene (reference sequence). CDR3 region: CATSRDRSSVNTEAFF. The DNA of the CDR3 is TGTGCCACCAGCAGAGATCGGTCCAGTGTGAACACTGAAGCTTTCTTT.

The chain recombines TRBV5-1 with TRBJ2-5; D gene ambiguous. Per the germline V gene, CDR1 is SGHRS and CDR2 is YFSETQ. Trimming removed 1 base at V and 5 bases at J, with 6 bases between. There are 12 residues in the CDR3. CDR3 coding DNA: TGCGCCAGCAGCTTGTATGGCGAGACCCAGTACTTC. Translated, it gives CASSLYGETQYF.

At least ten counts were recorded for this clonotype. The rearrangement links TRBV7-9 to TRBJ2-7; 9 bases fit TRBD2. CDR3 length: 14 amino acids. Unmatched junction bases numbered 6, after V lost 2 bases and J lost 7 bases. Germline loops: CDR1 SEHNR, CDR2 FQNEAQ (reference sequence). The CDR3 loop is CASSLTSGWWEQYF. As DNA, the CDR3 is TGTGCCAGCAGCTTAACTAGCGGGTGGTGGGAGCAGTACTTC. Based on the CDR3 plus reference TRBV7-9 and TRBJ2-7, the full variable domain is DTGVSQNPRHKITKRGQNVTFRCDPISEHNRLYWYRQTLGQGPEFLTYFQNEAQLEKSRLLSDRFSAERPKGSFSTLEIQRTEQGDSAMYLCASSLTSGWWEQYFGPGTRLTVT.

This clonotype was seen ten or more times. This sequence joins TRBV7-2 and TRBJ2-7, with 8 nucleotides matching TRBD1. CDR3 size: 17 residues. The V and J ends lost 2 bases and 3 bases, in that order; junction bases with no gene match: 12. CDR1 is SGHTA, CDR2 FQGNSA, per germline. This chain's CDR3 is CASSLPSDRAYFYEQYF. Written as DNA, the CDR3 is TGTGCCAGCAGCTTACCCTCGGACAGGGCCTATTTCTACGAGCAGTACTTC.

This clonotype was detected ten times or more. The chain is built from TRBV4-3 and TRBJ2-3; 10 nucleotides agree with TRBD2. The junction had 7 bases not matched to a gene; V was cut back by 1 base and J by 0 bases. This CDR3 contains 18 residues. CDR1 is LGHNA, CDR2 YSLEER, per germline. The CDR3 loop is CASSQATSGIPSTDTQYF. In DNA form, the CDR3 reads TGCGCCAGCAGCCAAGCAACTAGCGGGATACCTAGCACAGATACGCAGTATTTT.

This clonotype came up many times. This chain joins TRBV29-1 and TRBJ1-2; TRBD1 matches at 8 bases. V was pared by 5 bases and J by 6 bases, with 2 bases of the junction left unmatched. The length of the CDR3 is 11 residues. Germline-derived CDR1 and CDR2 are SQVTM and ANQGSEA. CDR3 sequence (DNA): TGCAGCGTTCTGGGACAGGATGGCTACACCTTC. This translates into CSVLGQDGYTF.

This sequence joins TRBV15 and TRBJ2-7; D ambiguous. Germline loops: CDR1 LNHNV, CDR2 YYDKDF (reference sequence). The CDR3 extends over 12 amino acids. Trimming cost V 1 base and J 8 bases, with 9 bases left between them. In DNA, the CDR3 is TGTGCCACCAGCAGAGTTCCGACGAAGCAGTACTTC. Translating gives CATSRVPTKQYF.

This clonotype appeared many times. The V call is TRBV27, the J call TRBJ2-7; 7 bases line up with TRBD2. The germline gives CDR1 MNHEY, CDR2 SMNVEV (reference sequence). Germline trimming cut 5 bases from V and 2 bases from J; bases unmatched to any gene: 9. This CDR3 is built from 15 residues. The CDR3 nucleotides are TGTGCCAGCAGTCCCTGGGGGGGGATGACCTACGAGCAGTACTTC. Encoded protein: CASSPWGGMTYEQYF.

The chain has TRBV7-3 and TRBJ2-7; 9 bases fit TRBD2. Germline CDR1 is SGHTA and CDR2 is FQGTGA. J was trimmed by 6 bases and V by 9 bases; bases with no gene match: 15. The CDR3 runs 15 residues. CDR3 protein: CARAGGAGGCFEQYF. CDR3 sequence (DNA): TGTGCCAGGGCCGGAGGAGCGGGAGGTTGTTTCGAGCAGTACTTC.

This clonotype was observed many times. The chain recombines TRBV18 with TRBJ2-7; 9 bases are a match to TRBD2. The CDR3 length is 14 residues. Trimming at V came to 6 bases and at J to 2 bases, leaving 5 bases not matched to a gene. In germline, CDR1 is KGHSH, CDR2 LQKENI. This CDR3 is CASSLTSGPYEQYF. The CDR3 nucleotides read TGTGCCAGCTCCTTGACTAGCGGCCCCTACGAGCAGTACTTC.

Many counts were recorded for this clonotype. J is TRBJ1-1 and V is TRBV11-2; tentatively, D is TRBD1 (5 bases). Trimming left V 6 bases short and J 4 bases short, with 12 bases between. The V gene's germline CDR1 is SGHAT and CDR2 FQNNGV. This CDR3 comprises 13 residues. This chain's CDR3 is CASRGGRGTEAFF. CDR3 nucleotides: TGTGCCAGCAGGGGGGGGAGGGGCACTGAAGCTTTCTTT.

This clonotype came up many times. The CDR3 loop is CGVIWGTDTQYF. The CDR3 DNA is TGCGGAGTGATTTGGGGTACAGATACGCAGTATTTT. V gene TRBV20-1 combines with J gene TRBJ2-3; D gene unclear. The germline CDR1 and CDR2 sequences are DFQATT and SNEGSKA (reference sequence). CDR3 size: 12 residues.

This clonotype has just a few counts. This rearrangement joins TRBV9 to TRBJ2-1; D may be TRBD2 (5 bases). This CDR3 is 16 amino acids long. CDR1 and CDR2 (germline): SGDLS, YYNGEE. The V end was cut by 0 bases, the J end by 7 bases, with 17 bases between. CDR3 protein: CASSVATVRGINEQFF. In nucleotides, the CDR3 is TGTGCCAGCAGCGTAGCGACTGTCCGGGGTATAAATGAGCAGTTCTTC.

Many counts were recorded for this clonotype. This rearrangement joins TRBV7-9 to TRBJ1-1; D may be TRBD1 (5 bases). CDR3 length equals 12 residues. Germline CDR1 reads SEHNR; CDR2 reads FQNEAQ (reference sequence). Trimming took 5 bases from V and 5 from J, leaving 9 bases between them. Here the CDR3 DNA reads TGTGCCAGCAGCCGGGGGGGGACTGAAGCTTTCTTT. Protein: CASSRGGTEAFF.

This clonotype was seen at least ten times. The chain links TRBV7-2 to TRBJ2-2; 10 nucleotides line up with TRBD1. The J segment lost 4 bases and the V segment lost 0 bases, leaving 5 bases of the junction unmatched. There are 17 residues in the CDR3. Germline-derived CDR1 and CDR2 are SGHTA and FQGNSA. CDR3 loop: CASSLAGTGEGTGELFF. Here the CDR3 DNA reads TGTGCCAGCAGCTTAGCGGGGACAGGGGAAGGCACCGGGGAGCTGTTTTTT.

This clonotype was seen many times. This chain links TRBV29-1 with TRBJ2-7; 10 bases agree with TRBD1. CDR1 and CDR2 from the germline V gene are SQVTM and ANQGSEA. V was clipped by 6 bases and J by 7 bases; unmatched bases: 15. The CDR3 contains 15 residues. The CDR3 loop reads CSVLPFGTGALEQYF. The CDR3 coding sequence is TGCAGCGTGTTACCGTTCGGGACAGGGGCTTTGGAGCAGTACTTC.

This clonotype came up many times. The chain couples TRBV18 to TRBJ2-1; perhaps D is TRBD1 or TRBD2 (6 bases each). Trimming stripped 3 bases from V and 9 bases from J, with 15 bases between. CDR1 KGHSH and CDR2 LQKENI come from the germline V gene. This CDR3 has 14 amino acids. CDR3 in DNA: TGTGCCAGCTCACCCCCAGGGGAGGTGAGTGAGCAGTTCTTC. Translated: CASSPPGEVSEQFF.

This clonotype was picked up many times. This rearrangement joins TRBV9 to TRBJ1-4, with a possible D match to TRBD1 (5 bases). Trimming removed 0 bases from V and 0 bases from J, with 15 bases in between. The CDR3 runs 18 residues. Germline lookup yields CDR1 SGDLS and CDR2 YYNGEE. The CDR3 DNA sequence: TGTGCCAGCAGCGTAGGGGACTCCCGGCCCACAACTAATGAAAAACTGTTTTTT. This encodes CASSVGDSRPTTNEKLFF.

This clonotype showed up many times. The CDR3 DNA sequence: TGTGCCAGCTTAGCAAAAAGGATGAAGGGAGGGAGGTACGAGCAGTACTTC. Its protein product is CASLAKRMKGGRYEQYF. The chain has TRBV21-1 and TRBJ2-7; TRBD2, as called in the table, went unchecked against the DNA. TRBV21-1 represents a pseudogene. The CDR3 has 17 amino acids.